The rows below give T cell receptor beta chains drawn from one sample of a study of Ad26.COV2.S vaccination and SARS-CoV-2 variants. Libraries were prepared by immunoSEQ multiplex PCR; TCRdb keeps only in-frame clonotypes and omits some of them. Of around 370,000 clones in the sample, roughly 94% are singletons; the top ten hold under 5%. This specimen was peripheral blood, taken after recovery from COVID-19. These receptor sequences come from a human donor who had recovered from COVID-19. CDR3s include the opening cysteine and the closing phenylalanine or tryptophan. Each record gives: CDR3 protein, CDR3 DNA, clone size, V gene, J gene, D gene. D genes are given only for firm matches. Rows give clone size only sometimes, using once, few, many, or a class for an expanded clone.

CDR3aa: CASRAIAGGETQYF; CDR3nt: TGTGCCAGCAGGGCTATAGCGGGGGGAGAGACCCAGTACTTC; abundance: .; v_gene: TRBV6-5; j_gene: TRBJ2-5; d_gene: TRBD2
CDR3aa: CASSDQGSGGNTIYF; CDR3nt: TGCGCCAGCAGTGATCAGGGGTCGGGAGGAAACACCATATATTTT; abundance: .; v_gene: TRBV10-1; j_gene: TRBJ1-3; d_gene: .
CDR3aa: CASRSGTYGYTF; CDR3nt: TGTGCCAGCAGATCAGGGACCTATGGCTACACCTTC; abundance: once; v_gene: TRBV27; j_gene: TRBJ1-2; d_gene: .
CDR3aa: CASSVGVESNQPQHF; CDR3nt: TGTGCCAGCAGCGTGGGGGTGGAAAGCAATCAGCCCCAGCATTTT; abundance: few; v_gene: TRBV9; j_gene: TRBJ1-5; d_gene: .
CDR3aa: CAISESTGFEQYF; CDR3nt: TGTGCCATCAGTGAGTCGACCGGGTTCGAGCAGTACTTC; abundance: .; v_gene: TRBV10-3; j_gene: TRBJ2-7; d_gene: .
CDR3aa: CASSEASGTGELFF; CDR3nt: TGTGCCAGCAGTGAAGCGTCGGGCACCGGGGAGCTGTTTTTT; abundance: .; v_gene: TRBV2; j_gene: TRBJ2-2; d_gene: .
CDR3aa: CASSSDRQGVQYF; CDR3nt: TGTGCCAGCAGCTCAGACAGACAGGGCGTGCAGTACTTC; abundance: .; v_gene: TRBV11-1; j_gene: TRBJ2-7; d_gene: TRBD1
CDR3aa: CASSQRGGQETQYF; CDR3nt: TGTGCCAGCAGCCAAAGGGGCGGCCAAGAGACCCAGTACTTC; abundance: .; v_gene: TRBV7-9; j_gene: TRBJ2-5; d_gene: .
CDR3aa: CASSLGQGRGNTIYF; CDR3nt: TGTGCCAGCAGCTTAGGCCAGGGGAGAGGAAACACCATATATTTT; abundance: .; v_gene: TRBV13; j_gene: TRBJ1-3; d_gene: .
CDR3aa: CASSFLASTDTQYF; CDR3nt: TGTGCCAGCAGCTTTCTGGCGAGCACAGATACGCAGTATTTT; abundance: .; v_gene: TRBV7-2; j_gene: TRBJ2-3; d_gene: .
CDR3aa: CASSVLAGDTGELFF; CDR3nt: TGTGCCAGCAGCGTGCTAGCGGGGGACACCGGGGAGCTGTTTTTT; abundance: .; v_gene: TRBV5-8; j_gene: TRBJ2-2; d_gene: TRBD2
CDR3aa: CASSLIGGQTLAEAFF; CDR3nt: TGTGCCAGCAGTTTAATTGGGGGACAGACGCTGGCTGAAGCTTTCTTT; abundance: .; v_gene: TRBV27; j_gene: TRBJ1-1; d_gene: TRBD1
CDR3aa: CASSQPGKVAGNTIYF; CDR3nt: TGCGCCAGCAGTCAGCCAGGGAAGGTTGCTGGAAACACCATATATTTT; abundance: .; v_gene: TRBV23-1; j_gene: TRBJ1-3; d_gene: .
CDR3aa: CASGAGPYNEQFF; CDR3nt: TGTGCCAGCGGAGCGGGTCCTTACAATGAGCAGTTCTTC; abundance: .; v_gene: TRBV27; j_gene: TRBJ2-1; d_gene: .
CDR3aa: CASNGHTEAFF; CDR3nt: TGTGCCAGCAACGGTCACACTGAAGCTTTCTTT; abundance: once; v_gene: TRBV28; j_gene: TRBJ1-1; d_gene: .
CDR3aa: CASSQDSVNSPLHF; CDR3nt: TGTGCCAGCTCTCAAGACAGCGTAAATTCACCCCTCCACTTT; abundance: once; v_gene: TRBV18; j_gene: TRBJ1-6; d_gene: .
CDR3aa: CASSYSRGVSTEAFF; CDR3nt: TGTGCCAGCAGTTACTCGAGAGGGGTAAGCACTGAAGCTTTCTTT; abundance: .; v_gene: TRBV6-5; j_gene: TRBJ1-1; d_gene: .
CDR3aa: CSVSYRGYNTGELFF; CDR3nt: TGCAGCGTTTCATACAGGGGATATAACACCGGGGAGCTGTTTTTT; abundance: once; v_gene: TRBV29-1; j_gene: TRBJ2-2; d_gene: TRBD1
CDR3aa: CASSMLAGGLTDTQYF; CDR3nt: TGTGCCAGTAGTATGCTAGCGGGGGGCCTCACAGATACGCAGTATTTT; abundance: .; v_gene: TRBV19; j_gene: TRBJ2-3; d_gene: TRBD2
CDR3aa: CASSLRRVAGGGELFF; CDR3nt: TGCGCCAGCAGCCTACGAAGGGTGGCGGGGGGCGGGGAGCTGTTTTTT; abundance: .; v_gene: TRBV4-1; j_gene: TRBJ2-2; d_gene: TRBD2
CDR3aa: CASSLVDFGYNSPLHF; CDR3nt: TGCGCCAGCAGCTTGGTGGACTTTGGGTATAATTCACCCCTCCACTTT; abundance: .; v_gene: TRBV5-1; j_gene: TRBJ1-6; d_gene: .
CDR3aa: CASSSPRDTGNTIYF; CDR3nt: TGTGCCAGCAGCTCCCCTCGGGACACTGGAAACACCATATATTTT; abundance: once; v_gene: TRBV7-9; j_gene: TRBJ1-3; d_gene: .
CDR3aa: CASSPGQVNEKLFF; CDR3nt: TGTGCCAGCTCACCCGGACAGGTTAATGAAAAACTGTTTTTT; abundance: .; v_gene: TRBV18; j_gene: TRBJ1-4; d_gene: TRBD1
CDR3aa: CASSEWGGNQPQHF; CDR3nt: TGCGCCAGCAGTGAGTGGGGGGGCAATCAGCCCCAGCATTTT; abundance: .; v_gene: TRBV10-2; j_gene: TRBJ1-5; d_gene: .
CDR3aa: CASSYSGPSNQPQHF; CDR3nt: TGTGCCAGCAGTTACTCGGGGCCCAGCAATCAGCCCCAGCATTTT; abundance: .; v_gene: TRBV6-5; j_gene: TRBJ1-5; d_gene: .
CDR3aa: CASSLSGLGNTIYF; CDR3nt: TGTGCCAGCAGCTTATCAGGACTTGGAAACACCATATATTTT; abundance: .; v_gene: TRBV7-8; j_gene: TRBJ1-3; d_gene: .
CDR3aa: CASSPPGLAHEQFF; CDR3nt: TGTGCCAGCAGCCCCCCGGGACTAGCCCATGAGCAGTTCTTC; abundance: .; v_gene: TRBV7-3; j_gene: TRBJ2-1; d_gene: TRBD2
CDR3aa: CASSPEGGGTEAFF; CDR3nt: TGTGCCAGCTCACCGGAAGGTGGGGGCACTGAAGCTTTCTTT; abundance: .; v_gene: TRBV18; j_gene: TRBJ1-1; d_gene: .